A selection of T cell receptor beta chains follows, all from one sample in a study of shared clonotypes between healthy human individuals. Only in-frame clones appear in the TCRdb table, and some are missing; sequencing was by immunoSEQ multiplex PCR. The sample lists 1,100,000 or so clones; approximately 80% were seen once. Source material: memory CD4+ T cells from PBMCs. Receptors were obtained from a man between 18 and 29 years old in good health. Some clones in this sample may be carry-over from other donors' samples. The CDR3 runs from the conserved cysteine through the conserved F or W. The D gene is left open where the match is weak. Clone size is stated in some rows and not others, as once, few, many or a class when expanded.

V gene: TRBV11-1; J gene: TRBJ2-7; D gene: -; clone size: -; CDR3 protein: CASSSGAGISYEQYF; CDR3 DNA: TGTGCCAGCAGCTCAGGGGCGGGAATCTCCTACGAGCAGTACTTC
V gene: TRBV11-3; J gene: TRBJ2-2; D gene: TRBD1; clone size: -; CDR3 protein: CASSPGQGETGELFF; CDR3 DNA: TGTGCCAGCAGCCCCGGGCAGGGGGAGACCGGGGAGCTGTTTTTT
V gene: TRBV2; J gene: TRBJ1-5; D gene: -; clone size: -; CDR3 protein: CASSETSINQPQHF; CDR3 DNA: TGTGCCAGCAGTGAAACCAGCATCAATCAGCCCCAGCATTTT
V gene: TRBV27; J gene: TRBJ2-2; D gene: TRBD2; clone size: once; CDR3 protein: CASSRREATGELFF; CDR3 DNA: TGTGCCAGCAGTAGGCGGGAGGCCACCGGGGAGCTGTTTTTT
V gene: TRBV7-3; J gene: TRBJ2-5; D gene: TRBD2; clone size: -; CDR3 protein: CASSLASGTSEETQYF; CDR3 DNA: TGTGCCAGCAGCTTAGCATCCGGGACTAGCGAAGAGACCCAGTACTTC
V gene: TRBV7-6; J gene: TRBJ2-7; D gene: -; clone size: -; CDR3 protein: CASSRDKDYEQYF; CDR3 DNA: TGTGCCAGCAGCCGGGACAAAGACTACGAGCAGTACTTC
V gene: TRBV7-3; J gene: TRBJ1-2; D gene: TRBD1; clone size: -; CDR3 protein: CASSPTSGTGVGYTF; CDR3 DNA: TGTGCCAGCAGCCCGACCTCCGGGACAGGGGTTGGCTACACCTTC
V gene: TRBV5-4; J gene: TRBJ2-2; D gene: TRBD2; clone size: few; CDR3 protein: CASSLAGTSGRGNTGELFF; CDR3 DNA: TGTGCCAGCAGCTTGGCTGGTACTAGCGGGAGGGGGAACACCGGGGAGCTGTTTTTT
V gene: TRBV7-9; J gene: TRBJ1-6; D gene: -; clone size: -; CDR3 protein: CASSLSGDNSPLHF; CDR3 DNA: TGTGCCAGCAGCTTATCAGGAGATAATTCACCCCTCCACTTT
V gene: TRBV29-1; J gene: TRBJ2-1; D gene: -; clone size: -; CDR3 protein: CSVVGGARSYNEQFF; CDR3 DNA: TGCAGCGTTGTAGGGGGGGCGAGGTCCTACAATGAGCAGTTCTTC
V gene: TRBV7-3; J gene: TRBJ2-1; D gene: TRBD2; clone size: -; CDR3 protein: CASSFPGLAGGCGTYNEQFF; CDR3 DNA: TGTGCCAGCAGCTTCCCGGGACTAGCGGGAGGCTGCGGCACCTACAATGAGCAGTTCTTC
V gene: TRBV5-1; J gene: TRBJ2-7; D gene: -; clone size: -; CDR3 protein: CASRTDSSSYEQYF; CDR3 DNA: TGCGCCAGCAGAACAGATTCTAGCTCCTACGAGCAGTACTTC
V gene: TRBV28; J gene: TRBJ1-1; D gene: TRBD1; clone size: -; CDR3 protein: CASGQGAFLNTEAFF; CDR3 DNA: TGTGCCAGCGGACAGGGGGCTTTTTTGAACACTGAAGCTTTCTTT
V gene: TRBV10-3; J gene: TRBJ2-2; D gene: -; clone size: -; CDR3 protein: CAIPAAGQPNTGELFF; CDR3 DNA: TGTGCCATCCCCGCCGCGGGACAGCCGAACACCGGGGAGCTGTTTTTT
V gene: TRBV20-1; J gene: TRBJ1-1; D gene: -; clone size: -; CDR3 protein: CSAQQGTEAFF; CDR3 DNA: TGCAGTGCCCAACAGGGAACTGAAGCTTTCTTT
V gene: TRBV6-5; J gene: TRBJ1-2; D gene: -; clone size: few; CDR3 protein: CASSGRRGGYTF; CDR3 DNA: TGTGCCAGCAGTGGGAGGCGAGGTGGCTACACCTTC
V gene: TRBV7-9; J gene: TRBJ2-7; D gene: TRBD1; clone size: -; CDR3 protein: CASSSSPGQGSYEQYF; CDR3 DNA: TGTGCCAGCAGCTCAAGCCCGGGACAGGGGTCCTACGAGCAGTACTTC
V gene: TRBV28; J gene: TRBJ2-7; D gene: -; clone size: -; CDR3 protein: CASSPPEGGPYEQYF; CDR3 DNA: TGTGCCAGCAGTCCACCGGAGGGTGGACCCTACGAGCAGTACTTC
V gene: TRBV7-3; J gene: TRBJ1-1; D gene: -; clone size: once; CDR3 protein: CASSPQGGDTEAFF; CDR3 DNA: TGTGCCAGCAGCCCGCAAGGGGGGGACACTGAAGCTTTCTTT
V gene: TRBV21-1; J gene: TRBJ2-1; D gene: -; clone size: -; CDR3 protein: CASSQGVDLPNEQFF; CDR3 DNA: TGTGCCAGCAGCCAAGGGGTTGACCTCCCCAATGAGCAGTTCTTC
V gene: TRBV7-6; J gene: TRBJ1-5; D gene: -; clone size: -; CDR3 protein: CASSFADDQPQHF; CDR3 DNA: TGTGCCAGCAGCTTTGCTGATGATCAGCCCCAGCATTTT
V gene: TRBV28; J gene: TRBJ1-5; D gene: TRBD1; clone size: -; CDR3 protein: CASRRGQGSQPQHF; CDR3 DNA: TGTGCCAGCAGAAGGGGACAGGGGTCTCAGCCCCAGCATTTT
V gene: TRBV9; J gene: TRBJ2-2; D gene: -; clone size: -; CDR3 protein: CASSPDGRREAGELFF; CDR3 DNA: TGTGCCAGCAGCCCAGATGGCCGGCGGGAAGCCGGGGAGCTGTTTTTT
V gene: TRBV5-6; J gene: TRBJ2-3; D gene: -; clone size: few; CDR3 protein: CASSFTIRHTDTQYF; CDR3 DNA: TGTGCCAGCAGCTTCACAATCCGTCACACAGATACGCAGTATTTT
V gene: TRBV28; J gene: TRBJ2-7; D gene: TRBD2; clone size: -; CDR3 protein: CASSLPGGAYEQYF; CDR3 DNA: TGTGCCAGCAGCCTCCCGGGGGGGGCCTACGAGCAGTACTTC
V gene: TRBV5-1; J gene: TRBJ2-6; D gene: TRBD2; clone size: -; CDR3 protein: CASSEAGIPSGANVLTF; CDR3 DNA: TGCGCCAGCAGCGAAGCGGGAATACCCTCTGGGGCCAACGTCCTGACTTTC
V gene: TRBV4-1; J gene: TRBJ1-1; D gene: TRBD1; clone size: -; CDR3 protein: CATARGQGADTEAFF; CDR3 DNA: TGCGCCACGGCTCGGGGGCAGGGGGCGGACACTGAAGCTTTCTTT
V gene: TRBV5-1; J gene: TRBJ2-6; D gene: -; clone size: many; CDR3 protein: CASSLVGGGSSSGANVLTF; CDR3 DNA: TGCGCCAGCAGCTTGGTCGGAGGGGGCTCCAGCTCTGGGGCCAACGTCCTGACTTTC
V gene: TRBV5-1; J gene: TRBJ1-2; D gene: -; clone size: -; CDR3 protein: CASSPSTGTPYGYTF; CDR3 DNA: TGCGCCAGCAGCCCCTCTACCGGGACACCCTATGGCTACACCTTC
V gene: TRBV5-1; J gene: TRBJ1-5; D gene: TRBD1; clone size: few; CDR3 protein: CASSLGGTSNQPQHF; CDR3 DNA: TGCGCCAGCAGCTTAGGGGGCACAAGCAATCAGCCCCAGCATTTT
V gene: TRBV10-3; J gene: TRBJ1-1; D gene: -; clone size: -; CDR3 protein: CAISETGFEAFF; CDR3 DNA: TGTGCCATCAGTGAGACGGGGTTTGAAGCTTTCTTT
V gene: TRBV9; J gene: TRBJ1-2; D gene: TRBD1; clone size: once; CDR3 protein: CASSVGGGTGRDGYTF; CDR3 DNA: TGTGCCAGCAGCGTAGGAGGCGGGACAGGGAGGGATGGCTACACCTTC
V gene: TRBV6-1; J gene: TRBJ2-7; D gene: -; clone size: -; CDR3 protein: CASRGLAAYEQYF; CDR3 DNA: TGTGCCAGCAGAGGACTTGCCGCCTACGAGCAGTACTTC
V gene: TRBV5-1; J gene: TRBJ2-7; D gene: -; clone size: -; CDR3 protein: CASSLGMETSEQYF; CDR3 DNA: TGCGCCAGCAGCTTGGGTATGGAAACTTCGGAGCAGTACTTC
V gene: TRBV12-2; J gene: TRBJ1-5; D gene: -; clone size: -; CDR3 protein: CASRSQNEGVTQPQHF; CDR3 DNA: TGTGCAAGTCGCTCACAAAACGAGGGGGTGACTCAGCCCCAGCATTTT
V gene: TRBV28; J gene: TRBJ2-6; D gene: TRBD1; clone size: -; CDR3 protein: CASSPEGGRLVSGANVLTF; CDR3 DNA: TGTGCCAGCAGTCCTGAAGGGGGCCGCCTTGTCTCTGGGGCCAACGTCCTGACTTTC
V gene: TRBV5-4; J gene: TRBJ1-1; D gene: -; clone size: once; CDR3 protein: CASTEGVRSGEAFF; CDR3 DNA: TGTGCCAGCACCGAGGGGGTCAGGTCTGGAGAAGCTTTCTTT
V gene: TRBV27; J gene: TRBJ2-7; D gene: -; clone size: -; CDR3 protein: CALSIHEQYF; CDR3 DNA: TGTGCCCTCAGTATCCACGAGCAGTACTTC